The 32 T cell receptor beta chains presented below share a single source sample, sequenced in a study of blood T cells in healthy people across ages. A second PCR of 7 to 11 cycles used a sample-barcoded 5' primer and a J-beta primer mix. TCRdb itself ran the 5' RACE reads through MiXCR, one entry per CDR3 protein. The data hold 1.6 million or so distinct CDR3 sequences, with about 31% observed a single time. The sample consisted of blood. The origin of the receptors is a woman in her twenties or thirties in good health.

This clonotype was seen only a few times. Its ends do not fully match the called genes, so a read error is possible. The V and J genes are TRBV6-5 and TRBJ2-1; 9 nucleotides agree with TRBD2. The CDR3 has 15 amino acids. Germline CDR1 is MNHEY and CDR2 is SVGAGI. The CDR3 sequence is CVSSFLAGLYNEQFF. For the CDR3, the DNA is TGTGTCAGCAGTTTTCTAGCGGGGCTCTACAATGAGCAGTTCTTC.

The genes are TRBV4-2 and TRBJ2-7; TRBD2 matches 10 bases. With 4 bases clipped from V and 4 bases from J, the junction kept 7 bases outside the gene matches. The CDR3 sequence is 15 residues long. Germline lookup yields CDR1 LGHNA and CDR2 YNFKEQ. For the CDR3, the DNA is TGTGCCAGCAGCCGGGAGAAGACTAGCGGGTACGAGCAGTACTTC. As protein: CASSREKTSGYEQYF.

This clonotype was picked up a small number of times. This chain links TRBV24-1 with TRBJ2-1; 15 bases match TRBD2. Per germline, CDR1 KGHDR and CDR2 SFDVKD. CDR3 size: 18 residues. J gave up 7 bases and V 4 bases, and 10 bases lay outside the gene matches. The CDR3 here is CATSDRTSGRAGGNEQFF. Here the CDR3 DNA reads TGTGCCACCAGTGACCGGACTAGCGGGAGGGCCGGGGGTAATGAGCAGTTCTTC.

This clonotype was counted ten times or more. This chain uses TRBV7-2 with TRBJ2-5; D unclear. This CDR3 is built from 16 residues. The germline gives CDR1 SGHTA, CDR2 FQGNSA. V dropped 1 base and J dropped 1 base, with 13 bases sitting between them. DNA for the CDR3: TGTGCCAGCAGCTTAGGTTTTGCTAGATCCCAAGAGACCCAGTACTTC. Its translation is CASSLGFARSQETQYF.

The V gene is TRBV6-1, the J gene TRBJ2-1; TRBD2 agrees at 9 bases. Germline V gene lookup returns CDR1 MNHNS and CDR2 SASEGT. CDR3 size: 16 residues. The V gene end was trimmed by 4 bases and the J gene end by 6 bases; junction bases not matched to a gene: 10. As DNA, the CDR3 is TGTGCCAGCAGTGGTCCCATAGCGGGAGTGTCCAATGAGCAGTTCTTC. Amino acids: CASSGPIAGVSNEQFF.

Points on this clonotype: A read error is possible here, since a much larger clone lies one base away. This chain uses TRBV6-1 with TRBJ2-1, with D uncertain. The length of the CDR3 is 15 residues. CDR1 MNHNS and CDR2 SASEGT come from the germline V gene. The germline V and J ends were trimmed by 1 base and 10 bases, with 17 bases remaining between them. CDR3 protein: CASSEVAGSSYEQFF. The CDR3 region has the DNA TGTGCCAGCAGTGAAGTGGCAGGTAGCTCCTACGAGCAGTTCTTC.

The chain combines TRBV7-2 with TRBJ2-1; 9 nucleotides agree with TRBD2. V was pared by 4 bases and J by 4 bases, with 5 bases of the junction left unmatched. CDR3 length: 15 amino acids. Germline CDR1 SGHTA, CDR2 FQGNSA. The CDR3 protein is CASSSFSGGYNEQFF. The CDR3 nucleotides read TGTGCCAGCAGCTCCTTTAGCGGGGGTTACAATGAGCAGTTCTTC.

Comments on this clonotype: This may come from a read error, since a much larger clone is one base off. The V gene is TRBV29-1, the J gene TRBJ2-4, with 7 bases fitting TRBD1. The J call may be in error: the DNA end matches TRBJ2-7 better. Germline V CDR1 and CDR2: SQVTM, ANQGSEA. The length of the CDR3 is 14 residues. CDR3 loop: CSVVGTEAFYEQYF. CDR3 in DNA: TGCAGCGTTGTTGGGACAGAGGCCTTCTACGAGCAGTACTTC.

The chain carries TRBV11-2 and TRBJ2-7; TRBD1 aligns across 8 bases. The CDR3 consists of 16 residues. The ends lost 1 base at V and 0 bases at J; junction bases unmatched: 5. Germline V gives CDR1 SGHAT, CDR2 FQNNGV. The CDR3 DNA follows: TGTGCCAGCAGCTTAGTATGGACAGGGAACTCCTACGAGCAGTACTTC. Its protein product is CASSLVWTGNSYEQYF.

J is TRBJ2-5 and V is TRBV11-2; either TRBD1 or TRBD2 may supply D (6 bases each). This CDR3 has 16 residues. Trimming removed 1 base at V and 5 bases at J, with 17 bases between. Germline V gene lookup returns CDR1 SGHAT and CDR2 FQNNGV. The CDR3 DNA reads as TGTGCCAGCAGCTTAGTCGGGGGCCTACGTGGGGAGACCCAGTACTTC. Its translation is CASSLVGGLRGETQYF.

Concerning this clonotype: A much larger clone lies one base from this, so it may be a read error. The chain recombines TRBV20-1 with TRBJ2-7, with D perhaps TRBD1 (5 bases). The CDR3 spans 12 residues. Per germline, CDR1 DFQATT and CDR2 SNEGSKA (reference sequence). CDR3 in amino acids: CSAQGNSCEQYF. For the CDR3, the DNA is TGCAGTGCCCAGGGCAATTCCTGCGAGCAGTACTTC.

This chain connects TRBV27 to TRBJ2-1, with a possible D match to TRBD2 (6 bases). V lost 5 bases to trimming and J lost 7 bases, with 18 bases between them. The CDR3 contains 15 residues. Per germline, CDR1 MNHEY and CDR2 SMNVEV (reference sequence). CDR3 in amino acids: CASSGLSGLINEQFF. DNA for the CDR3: TGTGCCAGCAGTGGTCTCTCGGGACTGATTAATGAGCAGTTCTTC.

The chain's CDR3 is CASSLRVLGATEAFF. As DNA, the CDR3 is TGCGCCAGCAGCCTACGGGTGCTCGGTGCCACTGAAGCTTTCTTT. The chain joins TRBV5-1 to TRBJ1-1; no firm D call. V gave up 4 bases and J gave up 4 bases, with 17 bases separating them. The CDR3 totals 15 residues. CDR1 is SGHRS and CDR2 is YFSETQ in the germline V gene.

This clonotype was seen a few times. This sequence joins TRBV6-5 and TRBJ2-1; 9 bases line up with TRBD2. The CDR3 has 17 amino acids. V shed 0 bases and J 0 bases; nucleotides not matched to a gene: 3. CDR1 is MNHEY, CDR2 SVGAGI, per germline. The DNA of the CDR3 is TGTGCCAGCAGTTACTCGGCTAGCGGGGTCTCCTACAATGAGCAGTTCTTC. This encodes CASSYSASGVSYNEQFF.

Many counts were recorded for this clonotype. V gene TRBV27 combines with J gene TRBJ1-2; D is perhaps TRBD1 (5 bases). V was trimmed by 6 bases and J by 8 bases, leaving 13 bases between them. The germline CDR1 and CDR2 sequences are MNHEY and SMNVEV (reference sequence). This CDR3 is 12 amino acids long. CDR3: CASSPDRGGYTF. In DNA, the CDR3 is TGTGCCAGCAGCCCCGACAGAGGAGGCTACACCTTC.

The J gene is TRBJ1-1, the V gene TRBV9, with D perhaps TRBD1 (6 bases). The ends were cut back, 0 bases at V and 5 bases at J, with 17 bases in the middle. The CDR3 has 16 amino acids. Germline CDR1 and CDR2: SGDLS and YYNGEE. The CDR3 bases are TGTGCCAGCAGCGTAGGGATCGGGGGGCTCGGGACTGAAGCTTTCTTT. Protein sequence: CASSVGIGGLGTEAFF.

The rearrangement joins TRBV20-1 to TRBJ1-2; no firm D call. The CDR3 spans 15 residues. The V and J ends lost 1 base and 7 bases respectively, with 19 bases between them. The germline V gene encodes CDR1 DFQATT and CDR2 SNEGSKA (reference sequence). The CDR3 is CSARAIGVGPFGYTF. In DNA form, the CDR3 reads TGCAGTGCTAGAGCAATCGGGGTCGGGCCCTTTGGCTACACCTTC.

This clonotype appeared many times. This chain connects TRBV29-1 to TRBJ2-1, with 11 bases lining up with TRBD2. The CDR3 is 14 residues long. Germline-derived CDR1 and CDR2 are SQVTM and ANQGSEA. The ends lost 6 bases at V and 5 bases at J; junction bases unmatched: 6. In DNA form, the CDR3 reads TGCAGCGTCGTTACTAGCGGGAGAGACAATGAGCAGTTCTTC. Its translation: CSVVTSGRDNEQFF.

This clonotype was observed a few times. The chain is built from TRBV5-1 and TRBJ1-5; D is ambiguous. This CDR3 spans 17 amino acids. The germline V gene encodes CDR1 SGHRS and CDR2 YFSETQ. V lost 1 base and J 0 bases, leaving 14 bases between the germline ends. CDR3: CASSLNARNTSNQPQHF. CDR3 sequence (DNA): TGCGCCAGCAGCTTGAATGCTAGGAACACTAGCAATCAGCCCCAGCATTTT.

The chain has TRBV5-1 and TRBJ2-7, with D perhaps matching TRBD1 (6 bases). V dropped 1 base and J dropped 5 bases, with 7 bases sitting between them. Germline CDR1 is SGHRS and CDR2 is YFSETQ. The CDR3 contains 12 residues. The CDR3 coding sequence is TGCGCCAGCAGCTTGAGGACAGACGAGCAGTACTTC. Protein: CASSLRTDEQYF.

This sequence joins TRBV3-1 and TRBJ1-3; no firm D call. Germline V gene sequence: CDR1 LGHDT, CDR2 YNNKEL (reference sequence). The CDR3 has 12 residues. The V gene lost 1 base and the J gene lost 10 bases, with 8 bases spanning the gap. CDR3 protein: CASSQGAPTIYF. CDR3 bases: TGTGCCAGCAGCCAAGGGGCTCCGACCATATATTTT.

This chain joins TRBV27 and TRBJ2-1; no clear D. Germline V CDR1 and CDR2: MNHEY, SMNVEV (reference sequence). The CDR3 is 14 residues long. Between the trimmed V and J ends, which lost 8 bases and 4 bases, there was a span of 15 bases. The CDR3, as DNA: TGTGCCAGCCGCCGGACCATATCGTACAATGAGCAGTTCTTC. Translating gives CASRRTISYNEQFF.

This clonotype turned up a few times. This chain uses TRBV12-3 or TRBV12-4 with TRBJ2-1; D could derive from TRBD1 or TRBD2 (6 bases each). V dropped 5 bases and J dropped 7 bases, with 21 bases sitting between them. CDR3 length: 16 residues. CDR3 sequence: CASSTLVGGRQNEQFF. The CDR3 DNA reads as TGTGCCAGCAGTACCCTGGTGGGGGGCCGCCAAAATGAGCAGTTCTTC.

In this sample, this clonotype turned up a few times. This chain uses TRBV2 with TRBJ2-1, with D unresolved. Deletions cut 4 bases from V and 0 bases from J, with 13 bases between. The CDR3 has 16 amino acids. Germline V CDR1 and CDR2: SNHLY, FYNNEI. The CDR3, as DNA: TGTGCCAGCAGTGGTCGGGTTTCAAGCTCCTACAATGAGCAGTTCTTC. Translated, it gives CASSGRVSSSYNEQFF.

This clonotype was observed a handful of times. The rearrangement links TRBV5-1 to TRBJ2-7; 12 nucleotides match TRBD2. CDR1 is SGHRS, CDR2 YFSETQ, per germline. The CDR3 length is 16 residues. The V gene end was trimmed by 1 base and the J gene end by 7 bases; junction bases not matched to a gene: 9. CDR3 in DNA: TGCGCCAGCAGCTTGCCACTGACTAGCGGGGGTTCGGAGCAGTACTTC. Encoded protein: CASSLPLTSGGSEQYF.

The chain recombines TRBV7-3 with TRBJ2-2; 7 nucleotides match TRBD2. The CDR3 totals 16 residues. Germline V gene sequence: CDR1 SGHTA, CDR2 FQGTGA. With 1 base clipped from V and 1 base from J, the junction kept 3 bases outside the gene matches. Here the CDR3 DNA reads TGTGCCAGCAGCTTAAGGTCTAGCGGGAACACCGGGGAGCTGTTTTTT. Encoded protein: CASSLRSSGNTGELFF.

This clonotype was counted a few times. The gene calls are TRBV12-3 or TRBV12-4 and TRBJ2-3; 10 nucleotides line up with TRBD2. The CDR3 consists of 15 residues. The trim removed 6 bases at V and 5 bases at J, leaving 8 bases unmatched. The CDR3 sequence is CASRAAGGRIDTQYF. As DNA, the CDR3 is TGTGCCAGCAGAGCAGCGGGGGGGCGAATAGATACGCAGTATTTT.

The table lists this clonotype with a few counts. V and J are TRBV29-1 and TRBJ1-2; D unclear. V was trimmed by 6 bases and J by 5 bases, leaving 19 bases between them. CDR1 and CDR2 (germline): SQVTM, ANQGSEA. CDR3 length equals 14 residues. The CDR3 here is CSVADQPSGYGYTF. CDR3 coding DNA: TGCAGCGTAGCGGACCAACCCTCTGGATATGGCTACACCTTC.

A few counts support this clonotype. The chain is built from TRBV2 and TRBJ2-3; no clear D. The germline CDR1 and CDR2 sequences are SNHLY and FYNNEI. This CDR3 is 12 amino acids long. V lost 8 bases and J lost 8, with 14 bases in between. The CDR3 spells CASDSPRATQYF. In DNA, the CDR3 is TGTGCCAGCGACTCACCTAGGGCTACGCAGTATTTT.

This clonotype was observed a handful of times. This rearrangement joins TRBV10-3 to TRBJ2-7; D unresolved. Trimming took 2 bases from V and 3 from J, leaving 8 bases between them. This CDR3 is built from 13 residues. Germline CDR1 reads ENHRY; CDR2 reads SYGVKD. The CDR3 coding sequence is TGTGCCATCAGTGAGGGTCAAGACTACGAGCAGTACTTC. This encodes CAISEGQDYEQYF.

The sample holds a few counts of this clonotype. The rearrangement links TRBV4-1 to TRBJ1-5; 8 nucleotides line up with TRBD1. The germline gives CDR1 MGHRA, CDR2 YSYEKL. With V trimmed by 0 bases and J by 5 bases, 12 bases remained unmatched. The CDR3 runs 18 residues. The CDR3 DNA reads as TGCGCCAGCAGCCAAGATACCCCAGGTCGACAGGGGTATCAGCCCCAGCATTTT. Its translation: CASSQDTPGRQGYQPQHF.

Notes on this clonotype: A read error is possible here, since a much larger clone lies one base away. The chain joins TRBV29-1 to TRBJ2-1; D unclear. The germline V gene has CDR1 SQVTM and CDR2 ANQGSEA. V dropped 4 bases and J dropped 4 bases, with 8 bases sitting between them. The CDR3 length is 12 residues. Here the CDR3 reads CSVAKVYNEQFF. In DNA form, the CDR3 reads TGCAGCGTTGCAAAGGTTTACAATGAGCAGTTCTTC.